This passage covers 12 T cell receptor beta chains from one sample sequenced in a study of glioma-infiltrating T cells after dendritic cell vaccination. Measured with immunoSEQ multiplex PCR; TCRdb has only the in-frame clones, and not every one. Among around 89,000 clones, around 86% were seen once, and the ten largest hold 15% to 19%. The material sequenced was blood, taken before dendritic cell vaccination. Receptor source: a human donor with glioblastoma.

The V call is TRBV30, the J call TRBJ1-6, with 7 bases identical to TRBD1. Per the germline V gene, CDR1 is GTSNPN and CDR2 is SVGIG (reference sequence). With V trimmed by 3 bases and J by 4 bases, 12 bases remained unmatched. The CDR3 runs 17 residues. Written as DNA, the CDR3 is TGTGCCTGGAGGACAGTCTACGAGGGGGCTTATAATTCACCCCTCCACTTT. This translates into CAWRTVYEGAYNSPLHF.

The V and J genes are TRBV19 and TRBJ1-1; 7 bases match TRBD1. This CDR3 has 14 amino acids. With 4 bases clipped from V and 6 bases from J, the junction kept 8 bases outside the gene matches. Germline V gene sequence: CDR1 LNHDA, CDR2 SQIVND (reference sequence). The CDR3 protein is CASSTDNRGAEAFF. CDR3 coding DNA: TGTGCCAGTAGTACAGACAACAGGGGCGCTGAAGCTTTCTTT.

The V call is TRBV27, the J call TRBJ2-3, with 12 bases matching TRBD1. The CDR3 has 19 amino acids. Losses at the gene ends were 3 bases for V and 1 base for J; bases not matched to a gene: 11. Germline V gene sequence: CDR1 MNHEY, CDR2 SMNVEV (reference sequence). CDR3 sequence: CASSFLRDRGPCGTDTQYF. The CDR3 DNA is TGTGCCAGCAGTTTCCTCCGGGACAGGGGGCCTTGTGGCACAGATACGCAGTATTTT.

The chain joins TRBV19 to TRBJ2-1; 7 positions match TRBD1. The CDR3 totals 16 residues. The ends lost 6 bases at V and 5 bases at J; junction bases unmatched: 13. Germline V gives CDR1 LNHDA, CDR2 SQIVND (reference sequence). CDR3 bases: TGTGCCAGTAGCCGCTACCAACAGGGGTATGACAATGAGCAGTTCTTC. Its translation is CASSRYQQGYDNEQFF.

The chain couples TRBV25-1 to TRBJ1-1, with D hard to call. The germline CDR1 and CDR2 sequences are MGHDK and SYGVNS. With 0 bases removed from V and 7 bases from J, the gap between germline ends came to 9 bases. The CDR3 is 13 residues long. The CDR3 loop reads CASSEYSGFEAFF. The CDR3 coding sequence is TGTGCCAGCAGTGAATATTCGGGATTTGAAGCTTTCTTT.

The rearrangement uses TRBV7-8 and TRBJ1-3, with 7 bases matching TRBD1. The CDR3 contains 14 residues. Trimming at V came to 5 bases and at J to 4 bases, leaving 5 bases not matched to a gene. Germline lookup yields CDR1 SGHVS and CDR2 FQNEAQ. The CDR3 DNA reads TGTGCCAGCAGCGGACAGGTTATAGGAAACACCATATATTTT. It yields the protein CASSGQVIGNTIYF.

This clone was picked up a small number of times. This sequence joins TRBV6-5 and TRBJ1-2; TRBD1 matches at 8 bases. Trimming removed 6 bases from V and 6 bases from J; junction bases left unmatched: 9. The CDR3 covers 14 residues. Germline assignment: CDR1 MNHEY and CDR2 SVGAGI. The DNA for the CDR3 is TGTGCCAGCAGAGATCCAGGGGGCGGTAATGGCTACACCTTC. This sequence encodes CASRDPGGGNGYTF.

J is TRBJ2-5 and V is TRBV6-5, with TRBD2 matching 7 bases. Germline V gene sequence: CDR1 MNHEY, CDR2 SVGAGI. Trimming removed 2 bases from V and 5 bases from J; junction bases left unmatched: 5. The CDR3 runs 14 residues. The CDR3 protein is CASSYLGGGETQYF. For the CDR3, the DNA is TGTGCCAGCAGTTACCTGGGGGGAGGGGAGACCCAGTACTTC.

The chain couples TRBV5-6 to TRBJ1-1; 7 bases line up with TRBD1. J lost 3 bases, V lost 0 bases, and 17 bases had no gene match. The germline CDR1 and CDR2 sequences are SGHDT and YYEEEE. The CDR3 totals 19 residues. CDR3 bases: TGTGCCAGCAGCTTGGTCTTTTACCGGACAGGAGGGTCAGACACTGAAGCTTTCTTT. It is translated as CASSLVFYRTGGSDTEAFF.

The genes are TRBV5-1 and TRBJ1-1; unclear D gene. The germline CDR1 and CDR2 sequences are SGHRS and YFSETQ. Trimming took off 6 bases at V and 0 bases at J, with 12 bases between the two ends. CDR3 length equals 14 residues. The CDR3 DNA reads TGCGCCAGCATTCGGGATGACATGAACACTGAAGCTTTCTTT. Protein sequence: CASIRDDMNTEAFF.

This chain connects TRBV7-9 to TRBJ2-1, with D unresolved. V dropped 1 base and J dropped 14 bases, with 12 bases sitting between them. The CDR3 is 12 residues long. Germline CDR1 SEHNR, CDR2 FQNEAQ (reference sequence). The CDR3 sequence: CASSLGVSREFF. As DNA, the CDR3 is TGTGCCAGCAGCTTAGGGGTTAGTCGGGAGTTCTTC.

This chain links TRBV10-3 with TRBJ1-2; a weak D match, TRBD1 (6 bases). Germline CDR1 is ENHRY and CDR2 is SYGVKD. Trimming left V 3 bases short and J 5 bases short, with 10 bases between. The CDR3 is 13 residues long. In DNA, the CDR3 is TGTGCCATCAGTGATTCAGGGGAATATGGCTACACCTTC. This sequence encodes CAISDSGEYGYTF.